This is a list of T cell receptor beta chains from one sample in a study of CD8+CD57+ T cells in acquired aplastic anemia. A single record per CDR3 protein comes from TCRdb applying MiXCR to the reads. The sample shows about 210,000 distinct CDR3 sequences, around 63% of them seen only once. Input material: sorted CD4+, CD8+, or CD8+CD57+ T cells (not recorded which) from PBMCs. The source of these receptors is a human donor in good health. The CDR3 runs from the conserved cysteine through the conserved F or W. The D gene is left open where the match is weak. Not every row has a clone size; where given, it reads once, few, many or a size class.

j_call	v_call	d_call	clone_size	cdr3_aa	cdr3_nt
TRBJ2-1	TRBV11-3	TRBD1	NA	CASSLPPGRGNYNEQFF	TGTGCCAGCAGCTTACCTCCTGGCAGGGGGAACTACAATGAGCAGTTCTTC
TRBJ1-3	TRBV20-1	NA	few	CSARDYGGNTIYF	TGCAGTGCTAGAGACTACGGGGGAAACACCATATATTTT
TRBJ2-7	TRBV7-9	TRBD2	NA	CASSLGLAGGKYF	TGTGCCAGCAGCTTAGGTTTAGCGGGAGGGAAGTACTTC
TRBJ2-1	TRBV19	TRBD2	NA	CASIDPRRGSYNEQFF	TGTGCCAGTATTGATCCCAGACGCGGGAGCTACAATGAGCAGTTCTTC
TRBJ2-7	TRBV4-2	NA	NA	CASSLGPAGGTYEQYF	TGTGCCAGCAGCTTAGGTCCGGCAGGAGGGACCTACGAGCAGTACTTC
TRBJ1-1	TRBV4-2	TRBD1	many	CASSQEMTGWNTEAFF	TGTGCCAGCAGCCAAGAAATGACAGGGTGGAACACTGAAGCTTTCTTT
TRBJ2-5	TRBV14	NA	NA	CASSQDLGGDETQYF	TGTGCCAGCAGCCAAGATCTGGGCGGGGACGAGACCCAGTACTTC
TRBJ1-1	TRBV29-1	NA	NA	CRAYKVGGANTEAFF	TGCAGGGCCTATAAAGTGGGGGGCGCGAACACTGAAGCTTTCTTT
TRBJ2-7	TRBV20-1	NA	few	CSARGDTSYEQYF	TGCAGTGCTAGGGGGGACACCTCCTACGAGCAGTACTTC
TRBJ2-1	TRBV2	NA	many	CAISPPHPDSSDEQFF	TGTGCCATCAGTCCCCCACACCCTGACAGTTCAGACGAGCAGTTCTTC
TRBJ2-3	TRBV9	TRBD1	NA	CASSPRDRATDTQYF	TGTGCCAGCAGCCCGAGGGACAGGGCCACAGATACGCAGTATTTT
TRBJ1-2	TRBV7-9	NA	once	CASSQDGGYGYTF	TGTGCCAGCAGCCAGGACGGGGGCTATGGCTACACCTTC
TRBJ2-7	TRBV28	TRBD2	few	CASSLSGRVYEQYF	TGTGCCAGCAGCCTGAGCGGGAGAGTCTACGAGCAGTACTTC
TRBJ1-6	TRBV7-9	NA	NA	CASSLASGSWYNSPLHF	TGTGCCAGCAGCCTAGCATCGGGTTCTTGGTATAATTCACCCCTCCACTTT
TRBJ1-2	TRBV11-2	NA	NA	CASSLGSGHYGYTF	TGTGCCAGCAGCTTAGGGTCAGGCCACTATGGCTACACCTTC
TRBJ1-2	TRBV19	TRBD1	NA	CASSARTGVEAWSNGYTF	TGTGCCAGTAGTGCCCGGACAGGGGTTGAAGCTTGGTCAAATGGCTACACCTTC
TRBJ2-2	TRBV20-1	TRBD2	NA	CSARVPGTSGTGELFF	TGCAGTGCTAGAGTCCCAGGGACTAGCGGCACCGGGGAGCTGTTTTTT
TRBJ1-5	TRBV15	NA	few	CATSRDIAGSNQPQHF	TGTGCCACCAGCAGGGATATCGCAGGGAGCAATCAGCCCCAGCATTTT
TRBJ1-5	TRBV19	TRBD1	NA	CASSPSRDRVGQPQHF	TGTGCCAGTAGTCCATCCCGGGACAGGGTCGGTCAGCCCCAGCATTTT
TRBJ2-7	TRBV5-4	NA	NA	CASSLGADYEQYF	TGTGCCAGCAGCTTGGGGGCAGATTACGAGCAGTACTTC